The 12 T cell receptor beta chains given below trace back to one sample, sequenced in a study of patients and donors after allogeneic stem cell transplantation. TCRdb reprocessed the RT-PCR reads via MiXCR and lists one record per CDR3 protein. The sample holds about a million distinct CDR3 sequences, over 15% seen once. Sample: blood, either unsorted or a sorted T cell fraction (not recorded which). The receptors stem from a human donor who was either an allogeneic HSCT recipient or a stem cell or donor lymphocyte infusion donor (not recorded which). It is not recorded whose cells these are; they may come from a transplant donor.

The chain couples TRBV15 to TRBJ1-1; D is perhaps TRBD1 (5 bases). This CDR3 region has 16 residues. The germline CDR1 and CDR2 sequences are LNHNV and YYDKDF (reference sequence). V shed 3 bases and J shed 0 bases, with 14 bases lying between them. CDR3 sequence (DNA): TGTGCCACCAGCAGGGGGGACCGCCGTATGAACACTGAAGCTTTCTTT. Residues: CATSRGDRRMNTEAFF.

The chain couples TRBV20-1 to TRBJ1-5; TRBD1 matches 7 bases. V was pared by 5 bases and J by 5 bases, with 6 bases of the junction left unmatched. The CDR3 length is 13 residues. Germline V gives CDR1 DFQATT, CDR2 SNEGSKA (reference sequence). The CDR3 is CSALGTADQPQHF. The CDR3 coding sequence is TGCAGTGCTCTCGGGACAGCCGATCAGCCCCAGCATTTT.

This clonotype occurred once. This chain uses TRBV7-9 with TRBJ1-5; 7 nucleotides align to TRBD1. This CDR3 has 14 residues. Looked up from germline, CDR1 is SEHNR and CDR2 is FQNEAQ (reference sequence). Trimming at V came to 5 bases and at J to 6 bases, leaving 7 bases not matched to a gene. As DNA, the CDR3 is TGTGCCAGCAGCACAGGGACAGTTAGTCAGCCCCAGCATTTT. Translating gives CASSTGTVSQPQHF.

This sequence joins TRBV12-3 or TRBV12-4 and TRBJ1-5, with TRBD1 identical over 8 bases. The CDR3 consists of 15 residues. The junction had 6 bases not matched to a gene; V was cut back by 5 bases and J by 3 bases. The CDR3 spells CASSQDRGPNQPQHF. The CDR3 nucleotides are TGTGCCAGCAGTCAAGACAGGGGTCCCAATCAGCCCCAGCATTTT.

The V and J genes are TRBV11-3 and TRBJ2-7; TRBD1 aligns across 11 bases. The V and J ends lost 8 bases and 4 bases, in that order; junction bases with no gene match: 7. The CDR3 length is 14 residues. Germline loops: CDR1 SGHNT, CDR2 YENEEA. In nucleotides, the CDR3 is TGTGCCAGCGGGCCCGGGACAGGGGGTTACGAGCAGTACTTC. This sequence encodes CASGPGTGGYEQYF.

In this sample, this clonotype turned up a few times. This rearrangement joins TRBV27 to TRBJ1-6, with D maybe TRBD1 (5 bases). CDR1 MNHEY and CDR2 SMNVEV come from the germline V gene (reference sequence). CDR3 size: 15 residues. V was shortened by 6 bases and J by 7 bases, with 16 bases between the two germline ends. The CDR3 region is CASSPQGRDNSPLHF. The CDR3 DNA reads TGTGCCAGCAGCCCTCAGGGTCGGGACAATTCACCCCTCCACTTT.

The V gene is TRBV29-1, the J gene TRBJ1-1, with D possibly matching TRBD1 (5 bases). This CDR3 is 14 amino acids long. V was trimmed by 7 bases and J by 1 base, leaving 16 bases between them. The germline V gene encodes CDR1 SQVTM and CDR2 ANQGSEA. The CDR3 nucleotides are TGCAGCGGAGGGGAGTTCGGGGAGAACACTGAAGCTTTCTTT. It specifies CSGGEFGENTEAFF.

This clonotype has more than one count but fewer than ten. The rearrangement uses TRBV10-3 and TRBJ2-5, with TRBD2 matching over 9 bases. The J segment lost 1 base and the V segment lost 6 bases, leaving 3 bases of the junction unmatched. CDR3 length: 14 amino acids. CDR1 and CDR2 from the germline V gene are ENHRY and SYGVKD. The CDR3 bases are TGTGCCATCAGCAGGACTAGCGTCCAAGAGACCCAGTACTTC. Protein sequence: CAISRTSVQETQYF.

This clonotype turned up a few times. The chain uses TRBV21-1 and TRBJ1-5; TRBD1, the D gene given by the table, was not confirmed from the DNA. TRBV21-1 is designated a pseudogene. The CDR3 extends over 18 amino acids. CDR3 in amino acids: CASSKGSGQFIANQPQHF. The DNA for the CDR3 is TGTGCCAGCAGCAAAGGATCGGGACAATTCATAGCAAATCAGCCCCAGCATTTT.

This clonotype has a handful of counts. The V and J genes are TRBV12-3 or TRBV12-4 and TRBJ2-7; maybe TRBD1 (6 bases). The V end was cut by 5 bases, the J end by 6 bases, with 11 bases between. This CDR3 spans 12 amino acids. CDR3 sequence (DNA): TGTGCCAGCAGTCGCACGACAGGCGAGCAGTACTTC. It translates to CASSRTTGEQYF.

The genes are TRBV9 and TRBJ2-5; 7 bases map to TRBD1. The CDR3 covers 15 residues. The germline gives CDR1 SGDLS, CDR2 YYNGEE. The V and J ends lost 3 bases and 5 bases, in that order; junction bases with no gene match: 10. For the CDR3, the DNA is TGTGCCAGCAGCGCCCATCCTGTACAGGGGGAGACCCAGTACTTC. It codes for CASSAHPVQGETQYF.

This clonotype was seen only a few times. This sequence joins TRBV7-2 and TRBJ1-1, with no clear D. The germline V gene has CDR1 SGHTA and CDR2 FQGNSA. The CDR3 consists of 12 residues. V was cut by 3 bases and J by 11 bases, with 13 bases left in between. The CDR3 coding sequence is TGTGCCAGCAGCTTTGGCACTCTGTTCGCTTTCTTT. This translates into CASSFGTLFAFF.